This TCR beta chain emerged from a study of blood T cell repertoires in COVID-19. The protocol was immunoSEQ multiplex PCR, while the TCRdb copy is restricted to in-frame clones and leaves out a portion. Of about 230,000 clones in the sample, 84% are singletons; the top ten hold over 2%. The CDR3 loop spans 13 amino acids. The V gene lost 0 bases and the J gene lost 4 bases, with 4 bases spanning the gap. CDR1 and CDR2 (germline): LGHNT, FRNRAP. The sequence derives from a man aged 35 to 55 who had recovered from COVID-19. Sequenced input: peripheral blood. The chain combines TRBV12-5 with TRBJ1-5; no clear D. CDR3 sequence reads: CASGLVLNQPQHF. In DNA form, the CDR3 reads TGTGCTAGTGGTTTGGTACTAAATCAGCCCCAGCATTTT.